The clone carrying this T cell receptor (beta chain) was counted only a few times. The CDR3 spans 18 residues. From germline, CDR1 is MGHDK and CDR2 SYGVNS. After removal of 5 bases from V and 1 base from J, the junction contained 8 bases not matched to a gene. The data are from a study of blood T cell repertoires in COVID-19. Overall study: Sources were T cells, B-cell-depleted T cells, or PBMCs; the material itself was cDNA or gDNA.

Some clones are missing from TCRdb's copy, which holds only in-frame ones; the method was immunoSEQ multiplex PCR. The data hold 200,000 or so clones, with around three quarters observed a single time. The sample consisted of peripheral blood. This rearrangement joins TRBV25-1 to TRBJ2-6; 10 positions agree with TRBD1. This receptor was taken from a woman in her 70s with acute or convalescent COVID-19. The CDR3 sequence: CASSKTGGSGSGANVLTF. CDR3 nucleotides: TGTGCCAGCAGTAAGACAGGGGGCTCGGGTTCTGGGGCCAACGTCCTGACTTTC.